These 20 T cell receptor beta chains came from one sample sequenced in a study of beta chain features in type 1 diabetes. Reverse transcription of all isolated RNA meant that expressed TCRB transcripts were sequenced. Measured with immunoSEQ multiplex PCR; TCRdb has only the in-frame clones, and not every one. The table shows 200,000 to 250,000 clones, with about a tenth occurring only once. Sequencing was done on a sample of central memory CD4+ T cells from blood. Every receptor here comes from a man aged 18 to 30 in good health.

The chain carries TRBV19 and TRBJ1-1, with TRBD1 as a possible D gene (5 bases). Germline V lookup: CDR1 LNHDA, CDR2 SQIVND (reference sequence). Trimming shortened V by 9 bases and J by 0 bases, and 17 bases separated the two germline ends. The CDR3 length is 15 residues. For the CDR3, the DNA is TGTGCCAGGACAGTAAGACGAGGGCTGAACACTGAAGCTTTCTTT. It specifies CARTVRRGLNTEAFF.

The rearrangement links TRBV28 to TRBJ2-7, with D tentatively TRBD2 (6 bases). The germline V gene encodes CDR1 MDHEN and CDR2 SYDVKM. Between the trimmed V and J ends, which lost 5 bases and 3 bases, there was a span of 8 bases. The CDR3 consists of 12 residues. DNA for the CDR3: TGTGCCAGCAGTCGGGACTTCTACGAGCAGTACTTC. It specifies CASSRDFYEQYF.

The V call is TRBV7-3, the J call TRBJ2-7, with 7 nucleotides matching TRBD2. This CDR3 contains 15 residues. The ends lost 4 bases at V and 4 bases at J; junction bases unmatched: 10. CDR1 and CDR2 from the germline V gene are SGHTA and FQGTGA. The CDR3 sequence is CASSSYSGPLYEQYF. The DNA for the CDR3 is TGTGCCAGCAGCTCCTATAGCGGGCCGCTTTACGAGCAGTACTTC. The full variable domain, its missing parts supplied by reference TRBV7-3 and TRBJ2-7, is GAGVSQTPSNKVTEKGKYVELRCDPISGHTALYWYRQSLGQGPEFLIYFQGTGAADDSGLPNDRFFAVRPEGSVSTLKIQRTERGDSAVYLCASSSYSGPLYEQYFGPGTRLTVT.

The chain links TRBV5-6 to TRBJ2-2; 12 bases align to TRBD2. The length of the CDR3 is 17 residues. V shed 4 bases, J shed 7 bases, and the junction held 11 bases outside the gene matches. The V gene's germline CDR1 is SGHDT and CDR2 YYEEEE. The DNA for the CDR3 is TGTGCCAGCAGCCTCGGACTAGCGGGATTTGCCGGCGGGGAGCTGTTTTTT. Residues: CASSLGLAGFAGGELFF.

In its sample, this clone was seen a few times. CDR3 sequence reads: CASSVGRMNTEAFF. DNA of the CDR3: TGTGCCAGCAGTGTGGGACGGATGAACACTGAAGCTTTCTTT. This chain connects TRBV2 to TRBJ1-1; TRBD1 might be the D (5 bases). The CDR3 loop spans 14 amino acids. Germline-derived CDR1 and CDR2 are SNHLY and FYNNEI. Trimming shortened V by 4 bases and J by 0 bases, and 9 bases separated the two germline ends. Full variable domain (rest looked up from reference TRBV2 and TRBJ1-1): EPEVTQTPSHQVTQMGQEVILRCVPISNHLYFYWYRQILGQKVEFLVSFYNNEISEKSEIFDDQFSVERPDGSNFTLKIRSTKLEDSAMYFCASSVGRMNTEAFFGQGTRLTVV.

This clone showed up just a few times. The V gene is TRBV30, the J gene TRBJ1-5; D call uncertain. The CDR3 length is 13 residues. Trimming removed 2 bases at V and 4 bases at J, with 9 bases between. Germline lookup yields CDR1 GTSNPN and CDR2 SVGIG (reference sequence). The DNA of the CDR3 is TGTGCCTGGAGTCAGAGGGAGAATCAGCCCCAGCATTTT. Amino acids: CAWSQRENQPQHF. The entire variable domain, with the rest obtained from reference TRBV30 and TRBJ1-5, is as follows: SQTIHQWPATLVQPVGSPLSLECTVEGTSNPNLYWYRQAAGRGLQLLFYSVGIGQISSEVPQNLSASRPQDRQFILSSKKLLLSDSGFYLCAWSQRENQPQHFGDGTRLSIL.

This clone was seen a few times. V and J are TRBV10-3 and TRBJ2-7; TRBD2 agrees at 7 bases. Germline V CDR1 and CDR2: ENHRY, SYGVKD. The length of the CDR3 is 15 residues. The V gene end was trimmed by 8 bases and the J gene end by 3 bases; junction bases not matched to a gene: 13. The CDR3 sequence: CAIGEASSGRYEQYF. CDR3 nucleotide sequence: TGTGCCATCGGGGAGGCGAGTAGCGGGCGCTACGAGCAGTACTTC.

CDR3 DNA sequence: TGTGCCAGCAGCGTCCGGGGGGGCAGTGAGCAGTTCTTC. Protein product: CASSVRGGSEQFF. The chain combines TRBV9 with TRBJ2-1; 8 nucleotides match TRBD2. Germline V lookup: CDR1 SGDLS, CDR2 YYNGEE. V gave up 2 bases and J gave up 9 bases; unmatched junction bases: 4. This CDR3 is built from 13 residues.

A few counts support this clone. As DNA, the CDR3 is TGTGCCAGCAGCCCACAGGGACAGCCCCAGCATTTT. It is translated as CASSPQGQPQHF. This rearrangement joins TRBV13 to TRBJ1-5; a possible D gene is TRBD1 (6 bases). Germline V gene sequence: CDR1 PRHDT, CDR2 FYEKMQ (reference sequence). The CDR3 is 12 amino acids. V shed 5 bases and J shed 7 bases, with 9 bases lying between them.

This clone was picked up a small number of times. The chain has TRBV5-5 and TRBJ2-2; 7 bases agree with TRBD1. The J segment lost 1 base and the V segment lost 6 bases, leaving 9 bases of the junction unmatched. The germline gives CDR1 SGHKS, CDR2 YYEKEE (reference sequence). CDR3 size: 16 residues. This CDR3 reads CASTATGHLNTGELFF. Here the CDR3 DNA reads TGTGCCAGCACCGCGACAGGGCACCTGAACACCGGGGAGCTGTTTTTT.

The CDR3 spells CASSPRQRSRSYEQYF. CDR3 sequence (DNA): TGTGCCAGCAGCCCCAGACAGCGGTCCCGCAGCTACGAGCAGTACTTC. The J gene is TRBJ2-7, the V gene TRBV9; D may correspond to TRBD1 or TRBD2 (5 bases each). With 4 bases removed from V and 3 bases from J, the gap between germline ends came to 20 bases. The CDR3 contains 16 residues. Germline lookup yields CDR1 SGDLS and CDR2 YYNGEE.

The J gene is TRBJ1-2, the V gene TRBV4-1; the D is unclear. The V and J ends lost 4 bases and 3 bases respectively, with 12 bases between them. This CDR3 has 14 amino acids. Germline V CDR1 and CDR2: MGHRA, YSYEKL. Here the CDR3 reads CASSPAGTHYGYTF. The CDR3 nucleotides read TGCGCCAGCAGCCCGGCAGGCACGCACTATGGCTACACCTTC.

This CDR3 reads CASSGGQGDYNEQFF. CDR3 DNA: TGTGCCAGCAGCGGGGGACAGGGGGACTACAATGAGCAGTTCTTC. The J gene is TRBJ2-1, the V gene TRBV5-4; 11 bases align to TRBD1. The J segment lost 3 bases and the V segment lost 4 bases, leaving 3 bases of the junction unmatched. Germline CDR1 reads SGHNT; CDR2 reads YYREEE (reference sequence). CDR3 size: 15 residues. Combining the CDR3 with reference TRBV5-4 and TRBJ2-1 gives the whole variable domain ETGVTQSPTHLIKTRGQQVTLRCSSQSGHNTVSWYQQALGQGPQFIFQYYREEENGRGNFPPRFSGLQFPNYSSELNVNALELDDSALYLCASSGGQGDYNEQFFGPGTRLTVL.

This clone was seen a handful of times. The chain has TRBV2 and TRBJ2-1, with D unresolved. The germline V gene encodes CDR1 SNHLY and CDR2 FYNNEI. The CDR3 is made up of 11 amino acids. V dropped 4 bases and J dropped 13 bases, with 11 bases sitting between them. CDR3 coding DNA: TGTGCCAGCAGTGGGCGGATTTTTCAGTTCTTC. The encoded protein is CASSGRIFQFF.

This clone has just a few counts. The chain is built from TRBV30 and TRBJ2-2; tentatively, D is TRBD2 (6 bases). Germline V gene sequence: CDR1 GTSNPN, CDR2 SVGIG (reference sequence). With 3 bases removed from V and 13 bases from J, the gap between germline ends came to 18 bases. The CDR3 spans 13 residues. The CDR3 nucleotides are TGTGCCTGGAGGATAGTGGGGGGATTGGGGCTGTTTTTT. Protein sequence: CAWRIVGGLGLFF. Full variable domain (outside the CDR3, taken from reference TRBV30 and TRBJ2-2): SQTIHQWPATLVQPVGSPLSLECTVEGTSNPNLYWYRQAAGRGLQLLFYSVGIGQISSEVPQNLSASRPQDRQFILSSKKLLLSDSGFYLCAWRIVGGLGLFFGEGSRLTVL.

This chain connects TRBV7-8 to TRBJ2-3, with TRBD2 identical over 11 bases. Trimming at V came to 1 base and at J to 1 base, leaving 13 bases not matched to a gene. The CDR3 is 20 amino acids. Looked up from germline, CDR1 is SGHVS and CDR2 is FQNEAQ. CDR3 coding DNA: TGTGCCAGCAGCTTAGTCCGGAATAGCGGGAGGGTCCGCGGCACAGATACGCAGTATTTT. Protein product: CASSLVRNSGRVRGTDTQYF.

This clone was seen a few times. The chain carries TRBV4-3 and TRBJ2-7; no clear D. V gave up 1 base and J gave up 0 bases, with 13 bases separating them. Germline assignment: CDR1 LGHNA and CDR2 YSLEER. The CDR3 has 16 residues. This CDR3 is CASSQAVSRNSYEQYF. Written as DNA, the CDR3 is TGCGCCAGCAGCCAAGCCGTTTCTAGGAACTCCTACGAGCAGTACTTC.

This clone came up many times. V usage is TRBV30 and J usage is TRBJ2-7; 9 bases fit TRBD2. The CDR3 totals 15 residues. Germline CDR1 reads GTSNPN; CDR2 reads SVGIG (reference sequence). Unmatched junction bases numbered 8, after V lost 0 bases and J lost 5 bases. The DNA for the CDR3 is TGTGCCTGGAGTGTATGGCGGGAGGGCCCCCACGAGCAGTACTTC. Translation: CAWSVWREGPHEQYF.

The chain combines TRBV19 with TRBJ2-4; the D is unclear. V was shortened by 4 bases and J by 0 bases, with 4 bases between the two germline ends. CDR3 size: 13 residues. Germline values: CDR1 LNHDA, CDR2 SQIVND (reference sequence). CDR3 protein: CASSKVAKNIQYF. The CDR3 bases are TGTGCCAGTAGTAAGGTAGCCAAAAACATTCAGTACTTC.

The chain recombines TRBV7-3 with TRBJ1-1; 9 positions agree with TRBD1. Germline lookup yields CDR1 SGHTA and CDR2 FQGTGA. The CDR3 runs to 18 residues. V was clipped by 1 base and J by 0 bases; unmatched bases: 9. The CDR3 bases are TGTGCCAGCAGCTTAAACCCCGCCGGGACAGGGATGAACACTGAAGCTTTCTTT. Translation gives CASSLNPAGTGMNTEAFF.